One sample yielded the 17 T cell receptor beta chains listed below, sequenced in a study of T cell responses to AZD1222 COVID-19 vaccine. Assay: immunoSEQ multiplex PCR; the TCRdb copy retains only in-frame clones and omits some. The table has 200,000 to 250,000 clones, less than 95% seen once. Specimen: peripheral blood, collected 28 days after the second dose of the MenACWY control vaccine. The receptors come from an adult who received the MenACWY meningococcal vaccine as a control.

J is TRBJ1-2 and V is TRBV19; tentatively, D is TRBD1 (6 bases). In germline, CDR1 is LNHDA, CDR2 SQIVND (reference sequence). The CDR3 runs 12 residues. V was pared by 9 bases and J by 1 base, with 9 bases between. The DNA for the CDR3 is TGTGCCAGCCACAGGGTTAACTATGGCTACACCTTC. Amino acids: CASHRVNYGYTF.

V and J are TRBV19 and TRBJ2-7; D unclear. Germline V gene sequence: CDR1 LNHDA, CDR2 SQIVND (reference sequence). CDR3 size: 13 residues. V gave up 5 bases and J gave up 4 bases, with 12 bases separating them. In nucleotides, the CDR3 is TGTGCCAGTAGTCGTAAGGAGTCGTACGAGCAGTACTTC. Protein product: CASSRKESYEQYF.

This chain uses TRBV7-8 with TRBJ2-2; either TRBD1 or TRBD2 may fit D (5 bases each). The V end lost 5 bases, the J end lost 4 bases, and 11 bases lay between the germline ends. The CDR3 is made up of 14 amino acids. From germline, CDR1 is SGHVS and CDR2 FQNEAQ. For the CDR3, the DNA is TGTGCCAGCAGCCGGGACCGATCCACCGGGGAGCTGTTTTTT. Translating gives CASSRDRSTGELFF.

This chain uses TRBV7-8 with TRBJ1-5; no definite D call. Germline CDR1 SGHVS, CDR2 FQNEAQ. Trimming left V 2 bases short and J 0 bases short, with 5 bases between. The CDR3 is 14 residues long. The CDR3 sequence is CASSLWRSNQPQHF. The CDR3 DNA sequence: TGTGCCAGCAGCTTATGGCGTAGCAATCAGCCCCAGCATTTT.

Points on this clone: This sample includes further DNA sequences coding for the same CDR3. V is TRBV3-1 (or the pseudogene TRBV3-2) and J is TRBJ2-7, with no clear D. V was cut by 1 base and J by 6 bases, with 10 bases left in between. Germline CDR1 and CDR2: LGHDT and YNNKEL (reference sequence). CDR3 length: 13 amino acids. The DNA of the CDR3 is TGTGCCAGCAGCCAAGGGGTATCGGGCGAGCAGTACTTC. Amino acids: CASSQGVSGEQYF.

The chain has TRBV7-9 and TRBJ2-1; 9 bases line up with TRBD1. V was pared by 5 bases and J by 2 bases, with 7 bases of the junction left unmatched. CDR1 and CDR2 (germline): SEHNR, FQNEAQ (reference sequence). The CDR3 sequence is 16 residues long. CDR3 nucleotide sequence: TGTGCCAGCAGCGGGCGGACAGGGGAAACCTACAATGAGCAGTTCTTC. It codes for CASSGRTGETYNEQFF.

This clone has just one count. The chain carries TRBV6-4 and TRBJ2-3; weak D call: TRBD2 (5 bases). The CDR3 has 15 amino acids. The germline V gene encodes CDR1 MRHNA and CDR2 SNTAGT. Trimming shortened V by 0 bases and J by 2 bases, and 9 bases separated the two germline ends. CDR3 amino acids: CASSDSWGVTDTQYF. CDR3 nucleotide sequence: TGTGCCAGCAGTGACTCATGGGGAGTCACAGATACGCAGTATTTT.

Worth noting for this clone: A junction boundary mismatches the germline segment, possibly from a read error. This chain links TRBV5-8 with TRBJ1-1; the D gene is possibly TRBD1 (6 bases). The CDR3 extends over 11 amino acids. Germline assignment: CDR1 SGHTS and CDR2 YDEGEE. CDR3 DNA sequence: TGTGCCAGCAGCACCGGACAGCTGAGGGGATTT. It encodes CASSTGQLRGF.

The CDR3 nucleotides read TGTGCCACCAGCGGGGCTGGGTCCTACAATGAGCAGTTCTTC. This encodes CATSGAGSYNEQFF. V is TRBV24-1 and J is TRBJ2-1; TRBD1 or TRBD2 may be the D gene (5 bases each). The CDR3 contains 14 residues. Trimming pared 7 bases from V and 1 base from J, leaving 10 bases between. Germline CDR1 reads KGHDR; CDR2 reads SFDVKD.

V usage is TRBV18 and J usage is TRBJ1-2, with D unresolved. Trimming stripped 5 bases from V and 8 bases from J, with 18 bases between. CDR3 length: 14 residues. CDR1 is KGHSH, CDR2 LQKENI, per germline. CDR3 sequence reads: CASSGRQPAAGYTF. The CDR3 DNA reads TGTGCCAGCTCAGGAAGACAACCGGCTGCGGGCTACACCTTC.

The chain couples TRBV7-9 to TRBJ2-7; D is unresolved. V lost 5 bases and J 3 bases, leaving 8 bases between the germline ends. Germline values: CDR1 SEHNR, CDR2 FQNEAQ (reference sequence). The CDR3 runs to 12 residues. The CDR3 loop is CASSPLSYEQYF. The CDR3 DNA is TGTGCCAGCAGCCCGCTAAGCTACGAGCAGTACTTC. The full variable domain, with the rest looked up from reference TRBV7-9 and TRBJ2-7, is DTGVSQNPRHKITKRGQNVTFRCDPISEHNRLYWYRQTLGQGPEFLTYFQNEAQLEKSRLLSDRFSAERPKGSFSTLEIQRTEQGDSAMYLCASSPLSYEQYFGPGTRLTVT.

This clone was counted a single time. The V and J genes are TRBV27 and TRBJ2-7; no clear D gene. Germline V gives CDR1 MNHEY, CDR2 SMNVEV (reference sequence). The CDR3 has 13 residues. The ends were cut back, 3 bases at V and 3 bases at J, with 9 bases in the middle. The CDR3 bases are TGTGCCAGCAGTTTCGGGTTACGCTACGAGCAGTACTTC. Translation gives CASSFGLRYEQYF.

The gene calls are TRBV11-2 and TRBJ2-1, with unresolved D. Trimming pared 2 bases from V and 0 bases from J, leaving 14 bases between. The germline gives CDR1 SGHAT, CDR2 FQNNGV. The CDR3 runs to 17 residues. This CDR3 is CASSLTEGLSSYNEQFF. The CDR3 coding sequence is TGTGCCAGCAGCTTAACGGAAGGGCTAAGCTCCTACAATGAGCAGTTCTTC.

This chain uses TRBV3-1 (or the pseudogene TRBV3-2) with TRBJ1-2; possible D gene TRBD1, 6 bases. The CDR3 loop spans 14 amino acids. V lost 1 base and J lost 3, with 9 bases in between. Germline values: CDR1 LGHDT, CDR2 YNNKEL (reference sequence). CDR3: CASSQAGGDYGYTF. The CDR3 coding sequence is TGTGCCAGCAGCCAAGCTGGGGGCGACTATGGCTACACCTTC.

This chain uses TRBV27 with TRBJ1-5, with D possibly being TRBD1 (5 bases). V lost 1 base, J lost 2 bases, and 15 bases lay in between. This CDR3 is 17 amino acids long. CDR1 and CDR2 (germline): MNHEY, SMNVEV (reference sequence). The CDR3 nucleotides read TGTGCCAGCAGTTTATATGGCGTCAGGGAAGGCAATCAGCCCCAGCATTTT. It encodes CASSLYGVREGNQPQHF.

This chain links TRBV5-1 with TRBJ1-1; 10 bases align to TRBD1. The length of the CDR3 is 14 residues. From germline, CDR1 is SGHRS and CDR2 YFSETQ. The V segment lost 3 bases and the J segment 13 bases; nucleotides outside the gene matches: 12. The CDR3 DNA follows: TGCGCCAGCAGCTCGGGACAGGGGACTGGATTTGATTTCTTT. This sequence encodes CASSSGQGTGFDFF.

The CDR3 DNA sequence: TGTGCCAGCAGCCCCGGGACCTACAGGGGGCGGAACGAAAAACTGTTTTTT. Its translation: CASSPGTYRGRNEKLFF. The rearrangement links TRBV7-9 to TRBJ1-4; 9 bases agree with TRBD1. V was pared by 5 bases and J by 8 bases, with 15 bases of the junction left unmatched. CDR1 and CDR2 (germline): SEHNR, FQNEAQ (reference sequence). The CDR3 has 17 residues.